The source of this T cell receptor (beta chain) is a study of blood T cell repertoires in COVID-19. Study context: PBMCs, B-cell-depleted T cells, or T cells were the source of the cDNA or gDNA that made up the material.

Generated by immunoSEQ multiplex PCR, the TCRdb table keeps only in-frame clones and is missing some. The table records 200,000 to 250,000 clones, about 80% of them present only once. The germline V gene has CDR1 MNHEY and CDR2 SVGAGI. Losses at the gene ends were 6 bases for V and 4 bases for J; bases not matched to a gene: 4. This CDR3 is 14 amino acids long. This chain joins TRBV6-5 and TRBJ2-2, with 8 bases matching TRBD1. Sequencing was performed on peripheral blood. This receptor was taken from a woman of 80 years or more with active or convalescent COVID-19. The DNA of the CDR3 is TGTGCCAGCAGGAGACAGGGGCTCACCGGGGAGCTGTTTTTT. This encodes CASRRQGLTGELFF.